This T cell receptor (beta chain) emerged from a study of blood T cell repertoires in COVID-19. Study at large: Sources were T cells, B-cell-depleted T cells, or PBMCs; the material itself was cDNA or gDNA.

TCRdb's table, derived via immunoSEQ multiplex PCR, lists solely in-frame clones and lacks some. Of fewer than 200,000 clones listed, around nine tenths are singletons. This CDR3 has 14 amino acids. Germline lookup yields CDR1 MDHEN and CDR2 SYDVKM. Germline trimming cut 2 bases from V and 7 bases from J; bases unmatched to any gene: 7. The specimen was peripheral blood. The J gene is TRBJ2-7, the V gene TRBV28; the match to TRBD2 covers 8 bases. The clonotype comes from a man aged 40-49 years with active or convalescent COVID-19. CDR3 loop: CASSLNGGGREQYF. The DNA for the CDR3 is TGTGCCAGCAGTTTAAACGGGGGGGGTCGGGAGCAGTACTTC.